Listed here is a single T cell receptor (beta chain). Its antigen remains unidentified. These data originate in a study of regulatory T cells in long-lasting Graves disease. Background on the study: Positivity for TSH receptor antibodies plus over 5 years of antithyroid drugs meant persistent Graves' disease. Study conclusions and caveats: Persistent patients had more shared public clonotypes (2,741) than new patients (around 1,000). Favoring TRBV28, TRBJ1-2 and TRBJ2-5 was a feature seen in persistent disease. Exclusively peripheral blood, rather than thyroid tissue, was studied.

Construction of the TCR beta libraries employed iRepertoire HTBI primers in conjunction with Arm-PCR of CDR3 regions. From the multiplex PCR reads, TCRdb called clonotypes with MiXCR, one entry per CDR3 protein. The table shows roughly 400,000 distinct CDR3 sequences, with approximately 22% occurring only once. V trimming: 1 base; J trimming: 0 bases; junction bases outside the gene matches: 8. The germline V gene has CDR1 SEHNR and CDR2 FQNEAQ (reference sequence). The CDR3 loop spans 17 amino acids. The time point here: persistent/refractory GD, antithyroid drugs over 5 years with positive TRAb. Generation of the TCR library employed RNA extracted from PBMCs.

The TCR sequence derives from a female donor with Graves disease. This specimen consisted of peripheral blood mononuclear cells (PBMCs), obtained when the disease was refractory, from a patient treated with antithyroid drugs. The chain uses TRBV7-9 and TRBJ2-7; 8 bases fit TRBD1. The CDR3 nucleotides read TGTGCCAGCAGCTTAGACCCCGGACAGGGTGGCTCCTACGAGCAGTACTTC. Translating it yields CASSLDPGQGGSYEQYF.